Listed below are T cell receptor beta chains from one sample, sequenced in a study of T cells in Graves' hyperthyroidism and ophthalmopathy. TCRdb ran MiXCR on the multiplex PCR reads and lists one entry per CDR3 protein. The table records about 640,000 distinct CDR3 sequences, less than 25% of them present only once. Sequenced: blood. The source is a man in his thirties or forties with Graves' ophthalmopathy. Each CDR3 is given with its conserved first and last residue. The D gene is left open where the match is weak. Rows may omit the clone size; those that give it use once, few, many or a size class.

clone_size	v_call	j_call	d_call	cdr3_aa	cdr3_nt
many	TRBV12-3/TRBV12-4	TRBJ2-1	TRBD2	CASSPHMGGSYNEQFF	TGTGCCAGCAGTCCCCACATGGGGGGGTCCTACAATGAGCAGTTCTTC
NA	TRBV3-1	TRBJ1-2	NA	CASSQGPTGNYGYTF	TGTGCCAGCAGCCAAGGACCCACAGGAAACTATGGCTACACCTTC
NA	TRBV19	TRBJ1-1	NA	CARGTRGTEAFF	TGTGCCAGGGGTACCCGCGGCACTGAAGCTTTCTTT
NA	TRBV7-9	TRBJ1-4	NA	CASSLGRVNEKLFF	TGTGCCAGCAGCTTGGGCAGGGTTAATGAAAAACTGTTTTTT
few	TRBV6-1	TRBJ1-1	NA	CASRRTVMNTEAFF	TGTGCCAGCCGGAGGACGGTGATGAACACTGAAGCTTTCTTT
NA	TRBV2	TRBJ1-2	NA	CASSGEGDGYTF	TGTGCCAGCAGTGGGGAAGGGGATGGCTACACCTTC
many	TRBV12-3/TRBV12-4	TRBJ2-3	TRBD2	CASSRTGTSGSADTQYF	TGTGCCAGCAGCCGAACCGGGACTAGCGGGAGTGCAGATACGCAGTATTTT
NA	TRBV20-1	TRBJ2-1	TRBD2	CSARTGLAEYNEQFF	TGCAGTGCTCGAACGGGACTAGCGGAATACAATGAGCAGTTCTTC
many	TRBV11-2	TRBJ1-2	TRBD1	CASSSHRGRGGYTF	TGTGCCAGCAGCTCCCACAGGGGGCGGGGAGGCTACACCTTC
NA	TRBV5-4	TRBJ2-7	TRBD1	CASSYMGQFYEQYF	TGTGCCAGCAGCTACATGGGACAGTTCTACGAGCAGTACTTC
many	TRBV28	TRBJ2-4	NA	CASSLDPQAIPIAKNIQYF	TGTGCCAGCAGTCTAGACCCACAGGCGATACCGATAGCCAAAAACATTCAGTACTTC
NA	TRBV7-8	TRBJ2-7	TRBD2	CASSPRRATSGSYEQYF	TGTGCCAGCAGCCCCCGACGGGCCACTAGCGGGAGCTACGAGCAGTACTTC
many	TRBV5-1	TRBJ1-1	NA	CASTPRGFGTEAFF	TGCGCCAGCACCCCGAGGGGATTTGGGACTGAAGCTTTCTTT
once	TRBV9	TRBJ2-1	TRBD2	CASSPRLAGGDEQFF	TGTGCCAGCAGCCCACGACTAGCGGGAGGGGATGAGCAGTTCTTC
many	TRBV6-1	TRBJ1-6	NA	CASSQRGRFDSPLHF	TGTGCCAGCAGTCAGAGGGGCCGGTTTGATTCACCCCTCCACTTT
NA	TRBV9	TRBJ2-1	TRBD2	CASSVGAGLAGVTYNEQFF	TGTGCCAGCAGCGTAGGTGCCGGACTAGCGGGAGTAACGTACAATGAGCAGTTCTTC
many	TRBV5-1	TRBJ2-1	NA	CASSPEVRSYNEQFF	TGCGCCAGCAGCCCCGAGGTCCGCTCCTACAATGAGCAGTTCTTC
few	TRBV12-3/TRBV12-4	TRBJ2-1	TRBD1	CASSSTGTARNEQFF	TGTGCCAGCAGTTCTACCGGGACAGCGAGAAATGAGCAGTTCTTC
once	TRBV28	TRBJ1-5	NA	CASSLRKAINQPQHF	TGTGCCAGCAGTTTAAGGAAAGCCATTAATCAGCCCCAGCATTTT
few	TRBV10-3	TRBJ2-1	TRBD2	CATLAREGLWNEQFF	TGTGCCACCTTGGCTCGGGAGGGCCTATGGAATGAGCAGTTCTTC
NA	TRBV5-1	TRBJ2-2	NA	CASSWGYGELFF	TGCGCCAGCAGCTGGGGGTACGGGGAGCTGTTTTTT
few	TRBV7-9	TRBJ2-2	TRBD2	CASSLIAGAGELFF	TGTGCCAGCAGCCTCATAGCGGGAGCCGGGGAGCTGTTTTTT
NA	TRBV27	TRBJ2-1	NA	CASSLGSLGDEQFF	TGTGCCAGCAGTTTAGGTTCCCTAGGCGATGAGCAGTTCTTC
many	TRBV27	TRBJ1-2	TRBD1	CASSLTTGGYGYTF	TGTGCCAGCAGTTTAACGACAGGGGGCTATGGCTACACCTTC
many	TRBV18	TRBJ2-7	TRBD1	CASSQNRDRAAEQYF	TGTGCCAGCTCGCAGAACCGGGACAGGGCGGCCGAGCAGTACTTC
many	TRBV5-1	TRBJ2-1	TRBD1	CASSHTGQGSNEQFF	TGCGCCAGCAGCCACACGGGACAGGGATCCAATGAGCAGTTCTTC
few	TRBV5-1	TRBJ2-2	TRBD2	CASRGLAGPGELFF	TGCGCCAGCAGGGGACTAGCGGGCCCCGGGGAGCTGTTTTTT
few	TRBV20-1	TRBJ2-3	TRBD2	CSARVSISGRGSDTQYF	TGCAGTGCTAGAGTATCCATTAGCGGGAGAGGAAGTGATACGCAGTATTTT
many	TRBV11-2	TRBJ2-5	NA	CASSLAAGEQETQYF	TGTGCCAGCAGCTTAGCTGCAGGGGAGCAAGAGACCCAGTACTTC
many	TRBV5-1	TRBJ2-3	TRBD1	CASSSSGTGGTDTQYF	TGCGCCAGCAGTTCATCCGGGACAGGGGGCACAGATACGCAGTATTTT
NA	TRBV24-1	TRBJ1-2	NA	CATSDRADYGYTF	TGTGCCACCAGTGACAGGGCGGACTATGGCTACACCTTC
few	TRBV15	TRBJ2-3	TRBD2	CATSTRTSGSVDTQYF	TGTGCCACCAGCACAAGGACTAGCGGGAGTGTGGATACGCAGTATTTT
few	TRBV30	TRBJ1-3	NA	CAWAGPGLMSSGNTIYF	TGTGCCTGGGCCGGACCGGGACTCATGAGCTCTGGAAACACCATATATTTT
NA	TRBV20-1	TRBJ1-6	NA	CSARMTSNNSPLHF	TGCAGTGCTAGAATGACAAGTAATAATTCACCCCTCCACTTT
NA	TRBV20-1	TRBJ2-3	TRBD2	CSARTLAGVDTQYF	TGCAGTGCTAGAACCCTAGCGGGAGTGGATACGCAGTATTTT
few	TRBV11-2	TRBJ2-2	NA	CASSKYDTGELFF	TGTGCCAGCAGCAAATACGACACCGGGGAGCTGTTTTTT
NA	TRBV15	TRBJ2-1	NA	CATGAGTGHDEQFF	TGTGCCACCGGGGCGGGGACCGGTCATGATGAGCAGTTCTTC
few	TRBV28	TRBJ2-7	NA	CASSFEADNPSSYEQYF	TGTGCCAGCAGTTTCGAGGCGGACAATCCTAGCTCCTACGAGCAGTACTTC
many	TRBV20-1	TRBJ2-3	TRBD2	CSASVTSGGTDTQYF	TGCAGTGCTAGCGTTACTAGCGGTGGCACAGATACGCAGTATTTT
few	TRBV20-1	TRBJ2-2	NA	CSAKRRVSGELFF	TGCAGTGCAAAGAGGCGTGTATCCGGGGAGCTGTTTTTT
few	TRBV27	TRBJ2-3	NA	CASSFANTQYF	TGTGCCAGCAGTTTCGCGAACACGCAGTATTTT
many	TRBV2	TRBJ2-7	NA	CASRRDNSYEQYF	TGTGCCAGCAGGAGGGACAACTCCTACGAGCAGTACTTC
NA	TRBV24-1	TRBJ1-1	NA	CATSDSDTNTEAFF	TGTGCCACCAGTGACTCCGACACAAACACTGAAGCTTTCTTT
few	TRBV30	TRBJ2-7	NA	CAWSWGQGGEQYF	TGTGCCTGGAGTTGGGGGCAGGGGGGCGAGCAGTACTTC
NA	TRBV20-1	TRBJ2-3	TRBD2	CSARGLAEPSTDTQYF	TGCAGTGCTAGAGGGCTAGCGGAGCCTAGCACAGATACGCAGTATTTT
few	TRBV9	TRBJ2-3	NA	CASSAHGGGTDTQYF	TGTGCCAGCAGCGCCCACGGCGGTGGCACAGATACGCAGTATTTT
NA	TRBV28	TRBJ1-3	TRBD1	CASRESTGAGNTIYF	TGTGCCAGCAGGGAATCGACAGGGGCTGGAAACACCATATATTTT
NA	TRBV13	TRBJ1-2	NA	CASSLGLLAYGYTF	TGTGCCAGCAGCTTAGGACTCCTCGCCTATGGCTACACCTTC
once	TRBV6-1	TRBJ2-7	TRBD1	CASTTAGQGIGGSYEQYF	TGTGCCAGTACAACCGCAGGACAGGGAATCGGCGGGTCCTACGAGCAGTACTTC
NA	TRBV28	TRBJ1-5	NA	CASSLPPGTENQPQHF	TGTGCCAGCAGTTTACCACCCGGGACCGAGAATCAGCCCCAGCATTTT
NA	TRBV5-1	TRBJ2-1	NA	CASSSATYNEQFF	TGCGCCAGCAGCTCCGCAACCTACAATGAGCAGTTCTTC
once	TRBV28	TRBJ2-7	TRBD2	CASTRPGTSATYEQYF	TGTGCCAGCACCCGACCCGGGACTAGCGCGACCTACGAGCAGTACTTC
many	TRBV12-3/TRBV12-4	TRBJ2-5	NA	CASRRQAETQYF	TGTGCCAGCAGGCGACAGGCGGAGACCCAGTACTTC
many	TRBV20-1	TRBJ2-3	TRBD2	CSARDLGLAADTQYF	TGCAGTGCTAGAGATTTGGGACTAGCTGCAGATACGCAGTATTTT
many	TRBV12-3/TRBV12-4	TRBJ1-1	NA	CASSLMGGRVAFF	TGTGCCAGCAGTTTGATGGGGGGAAGGGTGGCTTTCTTT
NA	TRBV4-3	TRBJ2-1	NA	CASSQSADGQFF	TGCGCCAGCAGCCAATCGGCGGACGGGCAGTTCTTC
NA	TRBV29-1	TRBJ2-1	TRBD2	CSVLAENYNEQFF	TGCAGCGTACTAGCGGAGAACTACAATGAGCAGTTCTTC
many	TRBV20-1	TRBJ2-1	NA	CRPRRGSNEQFF	TGCAGGCCCCGAAGGGGATCGAATGAGCAGTTCTTC
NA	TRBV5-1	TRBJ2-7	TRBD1	CASSARGGQGADEQYF	TGTGCCAGCAGCGCTAGGGGGGGACAGGGGGCCGACGAGCAGTACTTC